This record looks at one T cell receptor beta chain sequence and its context. V was cut by 6 bases and J by 7 bases, with 14 bases left in between. This CDR3 has 13 amino acids. The sample is drawn from a study of blood T cell repertoires in COVID-19. Original methodology: By means of reference gene primer amplification, nucleated cell counts were estimated. The repertoire was sequenced with immunoSEQ multiplex PCR; TCRdb's copy has only in-frame clones and lacks some. Clone size and V and J calls were adopted from that table, with D and trimming inferred from the DNA. The table has hundreds of thousands of clones, approximately 81% seen once.

The specimen was PBMCs or T cells enriched from blood (not recorded which). The sequence was obtained from a woman in her twenties or thirties who had been exposed to COVID-19. The chain links TRBV12-3 or TRBV12-4 to TRBJ2-3; perhaps TRBD2 as D (7 bases). The CDR3 region is CASSTSGGHTQYF. The CDR3 coding sequence is TGTGCCAGCAGCACCTCCGGGGGGCATACGCAGTATTTT.